This record covers a single T cell receptor beta chain. Here immunoSEQ multiplex PCR was the method, and the copy in TCRdb shows in-frame clones only, minus some. The profile shows 60,000 to 65,000 clones, around 92% of them singletons. The germline V gene has CDR1 LGHNA and CDR2 YNFKEQ. The V and J ends lost 5 bases and 1 base respectively, with 8 bases between them. This CDR3 contains 13 residues. The data were obtained in a study of technical replicates of blood from a few donors. Source material: PBMCs. The V call is TRBV4-2, the J call TRBJ1-1, with a tentative D call TRBD1 (6 bases). This clonotype originated in a human donor in good health. Some clones in this sample may be carry-over from other donors' samples. This CDR3 is CASSKDRNTEAFF. The CDR3 region has the DNA TGTGCCAGCAGCAAGGACAGGAACACTGAAGCTTTCTTT.